This TCR beta chain was captured by sequencing in a study of cytomegalovirus exposure and HLA in healthy donors. The CDR3 spans 14 residues. Looked up from germline, CDR1 is SSHAT and CDR2 is FNYEAQ (reference sequence). In this sample, this clone turned up a few times. Compared with germline, one end of the junction differs, possibly owing to a read error. It was with 60 Vbeta and 13 Jbeta primers that the PCR ran. Sequencing used immunoSEQ multiplex PCR; TCRdb keeps in-frame clones, though not all of them. The sample includes around 120,000 clones, 65% of them seen just once. This TCR came from a man aged 30 to 39 in good health and CMV-seropositive. Sequenced sample: PBMCs. This chain links TRBV7-7 with TRBJ2-5; maybe TRBD1 (5 bases). DNA of the CDR3: TGTGCTAGCAACATGGGGCAGCCCCAAGAGACCCAGTACTTC. Residues: CASNMGQPQETQYF.